This entry lists 3 T cell receptor beta chains sequenced from one sample in a study of neurological immune-mediated disorders. One entry per CDR3 protein results from TCRdb running MiXCR on the 5' RACE reads. The data hold some 50,000 distinct CDR3 sequences, with about 2% observed a single time. The sequenced material came from PBMCs. These receptors were obtained from a middle-aged woman with multiple sclerosis.

Turning to this clonotype: A much larger clone sits a single nucleotide away, making a read error possible. V is TRBV7-2 and J is TRBJ2-2; 7 bases are a match to TRBD2. The CDR3 sequence is 15 residues long. Losses at the gene ends were 2 bases for V and 3 bases for J; bases not matched to a gene: 3. The germline V gene encodes CDR1 SGHTA and CDR2 FQGNSA. CDR3 DNA sequence: TGTGCCAGCAGCTTATCGGGGGGTGACACCGGGGAGCTGTTTTTT. It yields the protein CASSLSGGDTGELFF.

This clonotype was observed at least ten times. The chain's CDR3 is CASSLGANNEQFF. The CDR3 DNA sequence: TGCGCCAGCAGCTTGGGTGCGAACAATGAGCAGTTCTTC. The rearrangement uses TRBV5-1 and TRBJ2-1; no reliable D call. Trimming removed 0 bases at V and 5 bases at J, with 6 bases between. The germline gives CDR1 SGHRS, CDR2 YFSETQ. CDR3 length equals 13 residues. Combining the CDR3 with reference TRBV5-1 and TRBJ2-1 gives the whole variable domain KAGVTQTPRYLIKTRGQQVTLSCSPISGHRSVSWYQQTPGQGLQFLFEYFSETQRNKGNFPGRFSGRQFSNSRSEMNVSTLELGDSALYLCASSLGANNEQFFGPGTRLTVL.

This clonotype was found many times. This sequence joins TRBV15 and TRBJ1-2; maybe TRBD1 (6 bases). V lost 4 bases, J lost 6 bases, and 18 bases lay in between. There are 15 residues in the CDR3. From germline, CDR1 is LNHNV and CDR2 YYDKDF (reference sequence). The CDR3 DNA reads as TGTGCCACCAGCATAGCGGGGGGGCGAGGGGATGGCTACACCTTC. Translated: CATSIAGGRGDGYTF. Based on the CDR3 plus reference TRBV15 and TRBJ1-2, the full variable domain is DAMVIQNPRYQVTQFGKPVTLSCSQTLNHNVMYWYQQKSSQAPKLLFHYYDKDFNNEADTPDNFQSRRPNTSFCFLDIRSPGLGDTAMYLCATSIAGGRGDGYTFGSGTRLTVV.